This entry concerns a single TCR beta chain. These data originate in a study of Ad26.COV2.S vaccination and SARS-CoV-2 variants. This CDR3 spans 17 amino acids. CDR1 and CDR2 (germline): MNHEY, SVGEGT. Trimming shortened V by 3 bases and J by 5 bases, and 17 bases separated the two germline ends. Sequencing was performed with immunoSEQ multiplex PCR; in TCRdb, only in-frame clones are kept and a portion is missing. There are under 600,000 clones in the sample; about nine tenths occur only once, and 1.5% to 2% lies in the top ten. This sample's treatment: about 20 received Ad26.COV2.S at low or high dose, single or two shots; 5 received placebo; per-sample allocation not given. Samples came from day 63 after the first vaccine or placebo injection.

Here the sequenced sample was peripheral blood, taken in a trial of Ad26.COV2.S vaccine versus placebo. This clonotype was sampled from a person between 18 and 60 years old who received the Ad26.COV2.S COVID-19 vaccine or a placebo. J is TRBJ1-6 and V is TRBV6-2 or TRBV6-3; tentative D call: TRBD1 (5 bases). The CDR3 nucleotides read TGTGCCAGCAGTTATGTGTTCGCCAGGGTGAATAATTCACCCCTCCACTTT. Translation: CASSYVFARVNNSPLHF.